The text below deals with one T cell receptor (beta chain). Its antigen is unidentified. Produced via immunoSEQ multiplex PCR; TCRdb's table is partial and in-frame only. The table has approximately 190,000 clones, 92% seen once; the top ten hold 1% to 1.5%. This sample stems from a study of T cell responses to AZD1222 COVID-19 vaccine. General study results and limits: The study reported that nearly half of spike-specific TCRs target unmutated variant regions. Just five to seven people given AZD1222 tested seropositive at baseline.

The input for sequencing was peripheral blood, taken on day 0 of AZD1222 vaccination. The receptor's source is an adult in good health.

CDR3 sequence reads: CASSFQWPYNSPLHF. In DNA, the CDR3 is TGTGCCAGCAGTTTCCAGTGGCCCTATAATTCACCCCTCCACTTT. The V call is TRBV27, the J call TRBJ1-6, with D unresolved. Trimming stripped 3 bases from V and 2 bases from J, with 8 bases between. The CDR3 spans 15 residues. Germline V gene lookup returns CDR1 MNHEY and CDR2 SMNVEV (reference sequence).